The 7 T cell receptor beta chains reported below all come from one sample, sequenced in a study of spatial heterogeneity in lung cancer. Broader study findings: Tumors with more nonsynonymous mutations had more expanded intratumoral alpha and beta TCRs.

These receptors' antigens are unknown. Sample time point: sample taken at primary tumor resection. TCRdb analysed the 5' RACE reads with MiXCR anew, one entry per CDR3 protein. The sample has some 6,900 distinct CDR3 sequences, over 9.5% seen once; the top ten hold 20% to 25%. The sequences come from lung tumor tissue, collected at surgery. These receptors were obtained from a male donor with early-stage non-small cell lung cancer.

This clonotype was seen a few times. This beta chain came through as a stray read in a library set up for alpha chains, and its size says little. V is TRBV30 and J is TRBJ2-5; D not certain. This CDR3 has 12 residues. Germline V CDR1 and CDR2: GTSNPN, SVGIG (reference sequence). V was trimmed by 2 bases and J by 5 bases, leaving 9 bases between them. CDR3 region: CAWSFLQETQYF. DNA for the CDR3: TGTGCCTGGAGTTTCCTCCAGGAGACCCAGTACTTC.

At least ten counts were recorded for this clonotype. Within a library made for alpha chains, this beta chain is off target, and its count is uninformative. This rearrangement joins TRBV11-2 to TRBJ2-7; tentatively, D is TRBD1 or TRBD2 (6 bases each). The CDR3 is made up of 15 amino acids. V lost 5 bases to trimming and J lost 1 base, with 15 bases between them. CDR1 is SGHAT, CDR2 FQNNGV, per germline. For the CDR3, the DNA is TGTGCCAGCAGCCTAGGGGGGCAGGAGTCCTACGAGCAGTACTTC. Translating gives CASSLGGQESYEQYF.

This clonotype was counted many times. This beta chain is an unintended read in a library built for alpha chains; its size means little. The genes are TRBV9 and TRBJ2-5, with a possible D match to TRBD1 (5 bases). V lost 3 bases and J 0 bases, leaving 9 bases between the germline ends. The CDR3 has 14 amino acids. The germline V gene has CDR1 SGDLS and CDR2 YYNGEE. The CDR3 spells CASSGAGYQETQYF. The DNA of the CDR3 is TGTGCCAGCAGCGGGGCAGGGTACCAAGAGACCCAGTACTTC.

This clonotype was seen a few times. This beta chain is an unintended read in a library built for alpha chains; its size means little. The chain uses TRBV6-5 and TRBJ2-6; maybe TRBD1 (5 bases). Germline V gene data show CDR1 as MNHEY and CDR2 as SVGAGI. The CDR3 is made up of 18 amino acids. Between the trimmed V and J ends, which lost 3 bases and 2 bases, there was a span of 17 bases. DNA for the CDR3: TGTGCCAGCAGTTATTCGGACACCTACACTGCTGGGGCCAACGTCCTGACTTTC. It yields the protein CASSYSDTYTAGANVLTF.

This clonotype was detected ten times or more. Since the library was made to target alpha chains, this beta chain is a stray read and its abundance is not meaningful. The chain combines TRBV15 with TRBJ1-5; D gene unclear. The CDR3 is made up of 19 amino acids. V lost 2 bases and J lost 0, with 20 bases in between. The germline CDR1 and CDR2 sequences are LNHNV and YYDKDF (reference sequence). CDR3 sequence: CATSRLRLGIHYSNQPQHF. CDR3 DNA: TGTGCCACCAGCAGACTACGGCTCGGCATCCACTATAGCAATCAGCCCCAGCATTTT.

This clonotype came up many times. This beta chain is a stray sequence in a library constructed for alpha chains; its clone size is not meaningful. CDR3 nucleotide sequence: TGTGCCAGCAGCTTAGTCCTCCTCGGCGGGAGTCCCTACAATGAGCAGTTCTTC. It codes for CASSLVLLGGSPYNEQFF. The V call is TRBV7-2, the J call TRBJ2-1; 7 nucleotides match TRBD2. This CDR3 is built from 18 residues. V shed 1 base, J shed 2 bases, and the junction held 11 bases outside the gene matches. Per the germline V gene, CDR1 is SGHTA and CDR2 is FQGNSA.

In its sample, this clonotype is medium-sized. This beta chain slipped into a library made for alpha chains as a stray read, so its size is not meaningful. V and J are TRBV5-4 and TRBJ2-5; D remains ambiguous. The germline CDR1 and CDR2 sequences are SGHNT and YYREEE (reference sequence). Trimming left V 0 bases short and J 1 base short, with 7 bases between. CDR3 length equals 14 residues. CDR3 protein: CASSLVGAQETQYF. For the CDR3, the DNA is TGTGCCAGCAGCTTGGTTGGAGCCCAAGAGACCCAGTACTTC.